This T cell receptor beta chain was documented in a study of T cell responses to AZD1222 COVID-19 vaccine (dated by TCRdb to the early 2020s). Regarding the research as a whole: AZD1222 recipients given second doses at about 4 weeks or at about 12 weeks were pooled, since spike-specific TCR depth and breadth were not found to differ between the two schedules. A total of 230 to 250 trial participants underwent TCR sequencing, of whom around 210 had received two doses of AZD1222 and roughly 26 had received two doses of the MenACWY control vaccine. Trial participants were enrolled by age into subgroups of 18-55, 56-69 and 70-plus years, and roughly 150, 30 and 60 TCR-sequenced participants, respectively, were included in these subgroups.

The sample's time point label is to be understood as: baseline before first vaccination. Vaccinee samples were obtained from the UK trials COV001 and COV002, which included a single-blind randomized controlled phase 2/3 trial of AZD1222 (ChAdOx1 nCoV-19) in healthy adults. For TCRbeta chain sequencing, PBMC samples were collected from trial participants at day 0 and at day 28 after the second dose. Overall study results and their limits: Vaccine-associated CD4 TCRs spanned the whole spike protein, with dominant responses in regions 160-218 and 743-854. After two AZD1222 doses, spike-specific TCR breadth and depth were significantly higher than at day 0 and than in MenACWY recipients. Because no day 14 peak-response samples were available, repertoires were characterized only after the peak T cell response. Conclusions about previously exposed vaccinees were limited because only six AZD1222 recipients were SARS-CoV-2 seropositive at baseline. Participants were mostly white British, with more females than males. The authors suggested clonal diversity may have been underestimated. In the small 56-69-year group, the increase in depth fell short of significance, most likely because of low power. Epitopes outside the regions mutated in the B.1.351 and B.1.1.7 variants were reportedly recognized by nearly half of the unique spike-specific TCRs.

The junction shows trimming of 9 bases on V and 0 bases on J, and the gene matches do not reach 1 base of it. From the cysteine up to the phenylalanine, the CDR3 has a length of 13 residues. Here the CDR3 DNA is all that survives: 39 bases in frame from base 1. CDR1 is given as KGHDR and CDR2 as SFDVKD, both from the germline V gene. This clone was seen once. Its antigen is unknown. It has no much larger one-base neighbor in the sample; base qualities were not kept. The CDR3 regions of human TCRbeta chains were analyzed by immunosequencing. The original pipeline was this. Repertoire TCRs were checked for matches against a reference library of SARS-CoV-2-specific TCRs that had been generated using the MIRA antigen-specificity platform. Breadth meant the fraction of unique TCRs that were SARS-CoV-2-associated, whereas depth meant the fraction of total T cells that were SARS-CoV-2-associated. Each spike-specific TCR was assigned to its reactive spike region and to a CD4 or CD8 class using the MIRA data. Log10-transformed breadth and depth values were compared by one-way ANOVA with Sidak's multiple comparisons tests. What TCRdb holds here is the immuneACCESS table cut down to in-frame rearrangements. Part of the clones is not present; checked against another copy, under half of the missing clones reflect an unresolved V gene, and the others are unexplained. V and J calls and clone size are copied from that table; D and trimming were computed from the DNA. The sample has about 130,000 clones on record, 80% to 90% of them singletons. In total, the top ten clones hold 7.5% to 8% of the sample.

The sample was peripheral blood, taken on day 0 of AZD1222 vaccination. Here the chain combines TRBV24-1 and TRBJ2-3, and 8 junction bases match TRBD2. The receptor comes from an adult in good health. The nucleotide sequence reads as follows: TGTGCCACCGCGGGGGGTAGCACAGATACGCAGTATTTT. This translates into CATAGGSTDTQYF.